The 19 T cell receptor beta chains given below trace back to one sample, sequenced in a study of shared clonotypes between healthy human individuals. Data came from immunoSEQ multiplex PCR; TCRdb stores just in-frame clones and leaves some out. The table records some 790,000 clones, just under 75% of them present only once. Material for sequencing was memory CD4+ T cells sorted from blood. The subset is: CD45RA-negative fraction. These receptors originate from a woman in her 30s in good health.

With respect to this clone: One junction end disagrees with the germline gene, perhaps due to a read error. J is TRBJ1-2 and V is TRBV5-1; D call uncertain. The CDR3 consists of 11 residues. The germline gives CDR1 SGHRS, CDR2 YFSETQ. As DNA, the CDR3 is TGTGCCAGCAGCTTTGGGGAGGGCTACACCTTC. This translates into CASSFGEGYTF.

This clone turned up a few times. This rearrangement joins TRBV6-6 to TRBJ2-5; D perhaps matches TRBD2 (6 bases). The CDR3 consists of 16 residues. Germline loops: CDR1 MNHNY, CDR2 SVGAGI (reference sequence). Trimming removed 0 bases from V and 1 base from J, with 12 bases in between. DNA of the CDR3: TGTGCCAGCAGTTACTCTTGGGGAGGTGGCCAAGAGACCCAGTACTTC. This sequence encodes CASSYSWGGGQETQYF.

The chain employs TRBV27 and TRBJ2-1; 11 bases map to TRBD2. The CDR3 loop spans 14 amino acids. V gave up 4 bases and J gave up 10 bases; unmatched junction bases: 6. The germline V gene has CDR1 MNHEY and CDR2 SMNVEV (reference sequence). The CDR3 DNA reads TGTGCCAGCAGTTCCAGGACTAGCGGGCTCGAGCAGTTCTTC. Amino acids: CASSSRTSGLEQFF.

This sequence joins TRBV7-8 and TRBJ2-1, with TRBD2 identical over 9 bases. Germline V CDR1 and CDR2: SGHVS, FQNEAQ. This CDR3 region has 18 residues. Germline trimming cut 3 bases from V and 6 bases from J; bases unmatched to any gene: 15. The CDR3 DNA reads as TGTGCCAGCAGCTTCATGGGGATGGGACTAGCTAATCTCAATGAGCAGTTCTTC. Residues: CASSFMGMGLANLNEQFF.

V usage is TRBV18 and J usage is TRBJ2-7, with D maybe TRBD2 (5 bases). V lost 3 bases and J lost 5, with 23 bases in between. This CDR3 has 17 amino acids. Per germline, CDR1 KGHSH and CDR2 LQKENI. The CDR3 here is CASSPPSSGTRVNEQYF. CDR3 DNA sequence: TGTGCCAGCTCACCCCCTTCGTCGGGCACTAGGGTAAACGAGCAGTACTTC.

V and J are TRBV5-1 and TRBJ2-3; 7 bases map to TRBD2. Germline loops: CDR1 SGHRS, CDR2 YFSETQ. This CDR3 is 16 amino acids long. The V gene end was trimmed by 0 bases and the J gene end by 5 bases; junction bases not matched to a gene: 9. Here the CDR3 reads CASSLVRAGDVDTQYF. DNA of the CDR3: TGCGCCAGCAGCTTGGTGCGCGCGGGGGATGTAGATACGCAGTATTTT.

The J gene is TRBJ1-1, the V gene TRBV18; D not resolved. V shed 6 bases and J shed 0 bases, with 11 bases lying between them. The germline V gene encodes CDR1 KGHSH and CDR2 LQKENI. The CDR3 totals 14 residues. The CDR3, as DNA: TGTGCCAGCTCCTACCGGGAGATGAACACTGAAGCTTTCTTT. Amino acid sequence: CASSYREMNTEAFF.

This chain joins TRBV28 and TRBJ1-1; maybe TRBD1 (5 bases). This CDR3 comprises 16 residues. Germline-derived CDR1 and CDR2 are MDHEN and SYDVKM. V was pared by 2 bases and J by 1 base, with 14 bases between. The CDR3: CASSLVGGVTNTEAFF. As DNA, the CDR3 is TGTGCCAGCAGTTTAGTAGGAGGGGTGACGAACACTGAAGCTTTCTTT.

This chain links TRBV28 with TRBJ2-3, with D possibly TRBD2 on 5 matching bases. Germline CDR1 and CDR2: MDHEN and SYDVKM. This CDR3 has 15 amino acids. The V end lost 6 bases, the J end lost 3 bases, and 16 bases lay between the germline ends. The CDR3 DNA follows: TGTGCCAGCAGGGGTCGCTGGGAGAAAACAGATACGCAGTATTTT. Residues: CASRGRWEKTDTQYF.

This chain uses TRBV5-8 with TRBJ1-4; D unclear. This CDR3 is built from 15 residues. V lost 0 bases to trimming and J lost 7 bases, with 13 bases between them. Looked up from germline, CDR1 is SGHTS and CDR2 is YDEGEE. CDR3 residues: CASSLAGLGSEKLFF. In DNA, the CDR3 is TGTGCCAGCAGCTTGGCGGGTCTCGGGAGTGAAAAACTGTTTTTT. Supplemented by reference TRBV5-8 and TRBJ1-4, the full variable domain reads EAGVTQSPTHLIKTRGQQATLRCSPISGHTSVYWYQQALGLGLQFLLWYDEGEERNRGNFPPRFSGRQFPNYSSELNVNALELEDSALYLCASSLAGLGSEKLFFGSGTQLSVL.

This chain links TRBV28 with TRBJ1-2; D gene ambiguous. The CDR3 is 13 amino acids. Germline V CDR1 and CDR2: MDHEN, SYDVKM. V shed 2 bases and J shed 2 bases, with 6 bases lying between them. The CDR3 protein is CASSLRVNYGYTF. The CDR3 nucleotides read TGTGCCAGCAGTTTAAGGGTGAACTATGGCTACACCTTC.

This clone was detected a few times. At the DNA level, this CDR3 is encoded by other sequences in the same sample as well. This rearrangement joins TRBV2 to TRBJ1-4; TRBD1 matches at 7 bases. The V and J ends lost 5 bases and 4 bases, in that order; junction bases with no gene match: 4. CDR1 and CDR2 (germline): SNHLY, FYNNEI. This CDR3 is built from 14 residues. The DNA of the CDR3 is TGTGCCAGCAGTAAACAGGGGTTTAATGAAAAACTGTTTTTT. Protein: CASSKQGFNEKLFF. Looking up the rest from reference TRBV2 and TRBJ1-4 gives the full variable domain: EPEVTQTPSHQVTQMGQEVILRCVPISNHLYFYWYRQILGQKVEFLVSFYNNEISEKSEIFDDQFSVERPDGSNFTLKIRSTKLEDSAMYFCASSKQGFNEKLFFGSGTQLSVL.

The chain is built from TRBV5-1 and TRBJ1-1; D gene unclear. Trimming took off 4 bases at V and 3 bases at J, with 10 bases between the two ends. The CDR3 is 13 residues long. Germline CDR1 and CDR2: SGHRS and YFSETQ. In DNA form, the CDR3 reads TGCGCCAGCAGCCCACGGACGGACACTGAAGCTTTCTTT. As protein: CASSPRTDTEAFF. Together with reference TRBV5-1 and TRBJ1-1, the CDR3 gives the full variable domain: KAGVTQTPRYLIKTRGQQVTLSCSPISGHRSVSWYQQTPGQGLQFLFEYFSETQRNKGNFPGRFSGRQFSNSRSEMNVSTLELGDSALYLCASSPRTDTEAFFGQGTRLTVV.

This clone was recorded a few times. The genes are TRBV28 and TRBJ2-1, with 7 bases aligning to TRBD2. The germline V gene encodes CDR1 MDHEN and CDR2 SYDVKM. This CDR3 comprises 13 residues. Trimming at V came to 10 bases and at J to 4 bases, leaving 7 bases not matched to a gene. CDR3 nucleotide sequence: TGTGCCACACGTCGCGGGGGATACAATGAGCAGTTCTTC. Encoded protein: CATRRGGYNEQFF. Together with reference TRBV28 and TRBJ2-1, the CDR3 gives the full variable domain: DVKVTQSSRYLVKRTGEKVFLECVQDMDHENMFWYRQDPGLGLRLIYFSYDVKMKEKGDIPEGYSVSREKKERFSLILESASTNQTSMYLCATRRGGYNEQFFGPGTRLTVL.

This clone showed up just a few times. The rearrangement uses TRBV18 and TRBJ2-4; D is ambiguous. The germline V gene encodes CDR1 KGHSH and CDR2 LQKENI. V shed 2 bases and J shed 7 bases, with 15 bases lying between them. This CDR3 spans 15 amino acids. As DNA, the CDR3 is TGTGCCAGCTCACCAAGGACCGAACAACATAACATTCAGTACTTC. Translated, it gives CASSPRTEQHNIQYF.

The rearrangement links TRBV2 to TRBJ2-3, with unresolved D. This CDR3 contains 13 residues. Germline CDR1 is SNHLY and CDR2 is FYNNEI. The V gene lost 10 bases and the J gene lost 5 bases, with 16 bases spanning the gap. As DNA, the CDR3 is TGTGCCATGGCCGAGGCTGGTATAGATACGCAGTATTTT. It encodes CAMAEAGIDTQYF.

V gene TRBV6-1 combines with J gene TRBJ2-5; the match to TRBD2 covers 9 bases. The junction had 3 bases not matched to a gene; V was cut back by 6 bases and J by 1 base. Germline loops: CDR1 MNHNS, CDR2 SASEGT. This CDR3 is built from 14 residues. The CDR3 nucleotides read TGTGCCAGCAGGAGGACTAGCGCCCAAGAGACCCAGTACTTC. As protein: CASRRTSAQETQYF.

The rearrangement uses TRBV5-4 and TRBJ2-5, with TRBD1 identical over 9 bases. The V gene end was trimmed by 4 bases and the J gene end by 2 bases; junction bases not matched to a gene: 6. CDR1 and CDR2 from the germline V gene are SGHNT and YYREEE (reference sequence). This CDR3 has 15 residues. CDR3 sequence (DNA): TGTGCCAGCAGCCTCGACAGGGGGGCGCAAGAGACCCAGTACTTC. The encoded protein is CASSLDRGAQETQYF.

V gene TRBV18 combines with J gene TRBJ2-7; TRBD2 matches at 12 bases. J lost 2 bases, V lost 4 bases, and 0 bases had no gene match. The CDR3 loop spans 14 amino acids. Germline V gene sequence: CDR1 KGHSH, CDR2 LQKENI. The CDR3 nucleotides are TGTGCCAGCTCACGGACTAGCGGGGCCTACGAGCAGTACTTC. This encodes CASSRTSGAYEQYF.